The rows below give T cell receptor beta chains drawn from one sample of a study. TCRdb itself ran the 5' RACE reads through MiXCR, one entry per CDR3 protein. The sample includes around 57,000 distinct CDR3 sequences, 25% to 30% of them seen just once. Input material: tumor-infiltrating memory CD4+ T cells sorted from the breast tumor. The receptors come from a female donor with breast cancer. Each CDR3 is given with its conserved first and last residue. The order of the fields is clone size, D gene, J gene, V gene, CDR3 protein, CDR3 DNA. D genes are given only for firm matches. Clone size is stated in some rows and not others, as once, few, many or a class when expanded.

clone_size: NA; d_call: NA; j_call: TRBJ2-7; v_call: TRBV7-2; cdr3_aa: CASSFSGADSSYEQYF; cdr3_nt: TGTGCCAGCAGCTTTAGTGGGGCGGACAGCTCCTACGAGCAGTACTTC
clone_size: NA; d_call: TRBD1; j_call: TRBJ2-1; v_call: TRBV28; cdr3_aa: CASTGGTGLYNEQFF; cdr3_nt: TGTGCCAGCACTGGCGGGACAGGGCTCTACAATGAGCAGTTCTTC
clone_size: many; d_call: TRBD2; j_call: TRBJ2-1; v_call: TRBV5-1; cdr3_aa: CASSFRTSGHLYNEQFF; cdr3_nt: TGCGCCAGCAGCTTTCGGACTAGCGGGCACCTTTACAATGAGCAGTTCTTC
clone_size: NA; d_call: NA; j_call: TRBJ2-1; v_call: TRBV5-1; cdr3_aa: CASRGALTGPNEQFF; cdr3_nt: TGCGCCAGCAGAGGGGCCCTTACCGGCCCTAATGAGCAGTTCTTC
clone_size: few; d_call: NA; j_call: TRBJ1-1; v_call: TRBV4-1; cdr3_aa: CASSQDFGRVTEAFF; cdr3_nt: TGCGCCAGCAGCCAAGATTTCGGCAGGGTTACTGAAGCTTTCTTT
clone_size: NA; d_call: TRBD2; j_call: TRBJ2-7; v_call: TRBV28; cdr3_aa: CASRPGTSKSGYNEQYF; cdr3_nt: TGTGCCAGCAGGCCCGGGACTAGCAAGAGTGGGTACAATGAGCAGTACTTC
clone_size: NA; d_call: TRBD2; j_call: TRBJ2-3; v_call: TRBV7-2; cdr3_aa: CASSLRLSAGRTDTQYF; cdr3_nt: TGTGCCAGCAGCTTAAGGTTATCAGCGGGACGCACAGATACGCAGTATTTT
clone_size: few; d_call: NA; j_call: TRBJ1-1; v_call: TRBV20-1; cdr3_aa: CSARDPAEAFF; cdr3_nt: TGCAGTGCTAGAGATCCAGCCGAAGCTTTCTTT
clone_size: NA; d_call: NA; j_call: TRBJ2-7; v_call: TRBV10-2; cdr3_aa: CASSESIYNQQYF; cdr3_nt: TGCGCCAGCAGTGAGTCAATATATAACCAGCAGTACTTC
clone_size: NA; d_call: TRBD2; j_call: TRBJ2-3; v_call: TRBV7-2; cdr3_aa: CASSLRPGLAASTDTQYF; cdr3_nt: TGTGCCAGCAGCTTAAGACCGGGACTAGCGGCTAGCACAGATACGCAGTATTTT
clone_size: NA; d_call: TRBD2; j_call: TRBJ2-5; v_call: TRBV20-1; cdr3_aa: CSARGGVREGEETQYF; cdr3_nt: TGCAGTGCTAGAGGGGGGGTCCGGGAGGGCGAAGAGACCCAGTACTTC
clone_size: many; d_call: TRBD1; j_call: TRBJ2-5; v_call: TRBV20-1; cdr3_aa: CSAFSRGQSKETQYF; cdr3_nt: TGCAGTGCTTTCTCCCGGGGACAGAGCAAAGAGACCCAGTACTTC
clone_size: many; d_call: NA; j_call: TRBJ1-2; v_call: TRBV29-1; cdr3_aa: CSARENYGYTF; cdr3_nt: TGCAGCGCCCGGGAGAACTATGGCTACACCTTC
clone_size: NA; d_call: NA; j_call: TRBJ2-1; v_call: TRBV7-2; cdr3_aa: CASSLASGNNNEQFF; cdr3_nt: TGTGCCAGCAGCTTAGCTAGCGGAAATAACAATGAGCAGTTCTTC
clone_size: NA; d_call: TRBD2; j_call: TRBJ2-1; v_call: TRBV6-5; cdr3_aa: CASSSKLPGLAVDGNEQFF; cdr3_nt: TGTGCCAGCAGTTCCAAACTACCGGGACTAGCTGTCGATGGGAATGAGCAGTTCTTC
clone_size: few; d_call: NA; j_call: TRBJ1-5; v_call: TRBV5-1; cdr3_aa: CASSLDGDSNQPRHF; cdr3_nt: TGCGCCAGCAGCTTGGACGGGGACTCCAATCAGCCCCGGCATTTT
clone_size: NA; d_call: NA; j_call: TRBJ1-1; v_call: TRBV7-3; cdr3_aa: CASSSTGLTEAFF; cdr3_nt: TGTGCCAGCAGCTCAACAGGGTTGACCGAAGCTTTCTTT
clone_size: NA; d_call: NA; j_call: TRBJ2-5; v_call: TRBV5-1; cdr3_aa: CASSTDIGGETQYF; cdr3_nt: TGCGCCAGCAGCACCGACATAGGAGGGGAGACCCAGTACTTC
clone_size: many; d_call: NA; j_call: TRBJ1-5; v_call: TRBV7-9; cdr3_aa: CASSNSDTLNQPQHF; cdr3_nt: TGTGCCAGCAGCAACTCCGACACCCTCAATCAGCCCCAGCATTTT
clone_size: NA; d_call: NA; j_call: TRBJ1-4; v_call: TRBV5-1; cdr3_aa: CASSDLVEGGSEKLFF; cdr3_nt: TGCGCCAGCAGCGACCTCGTAGAGGGCGGCTCGGAAAAACTGTTTTTT
clone_size: medium-sized; d_call: TRBD1; j_call: TRBJ2-5; v_call: TRBV5-1; cdr3_aa: CASSSDRGPQETQYF; cdr3_nt: TGCGCCAGCAGCTCGGACAGGGGGCCGCAAGAGACCCAGTACTTC
clone_size: NA; d_call: NA; j_call: TRBJ1-2; v_call: TRBV5-1; cdr3_aa: CASEYDGYTF; cdr3_nt: TGCGCCAGCGAATACGATGGCTACACCTTC
clone_size: NA; d_call: NA; j_call: TRBJ1-1; v_call: TRBV29-1; cdr3_aa: CSVLQGSTEAFF; cdr3_nt: TGCAGCGTTTTACAGGGAAGCACTGAAGCTTTCTTT
clone_size: NA; d_call: TRBD1; j_call: TRBJ1-4; v_call: TRBV5-1; cdr3_aa: CASSLGTEGEKLFF; cdr3_nt: TGCGCCAGCAGCCTAGGGACAGAAGGAGAAAAACTGTTTTTT
clone_size: NA; d_call: TRBD2; j_call: TRBJ2-2; v_call: TRBV29-1; cdr3_aa: CSVASGTNTGELFF; cdr3_nt: TGCAGCGTGGCTAGCGGGACGAACACCGGGGAGCTGTTTTTT
clone_size: NA; d_call: NA; j_call: TRBJ1-1; v_call: TRBV5-1; cdr3_aa: CASSLGGPLNTEAFF; cdr3_nt: TGCGCCAGCAGCTTGGGAGGGCCTTTGAACACTGAAGCTTTCTTT
clone_size: few; d_call: NA; j_call: TRBJ1-5; v_call: TRBV4-2; cdr3_aa: CASSQGHGNQPQHF; cdr3_nt: TGTGCCAGCAGCCAAGGACACGGCAATCAGCCCCAGCATTTT
clone_size: many; d_call: NA; j_call: TRBJ2-7; v_call: TRBV7-2; cdr3_aa: CASSLERYEQYF; cdr3_nt: TGTGCCAGCAGCTTAGAGCGATACGAGCAGTACTTC
clone_size: few; d_call: NA; j_call: TRBJ1-1; v_call: TRBV6-5; cdr3_aa: CASIDPDRKGEAFF; cdr3_nt: TGTGCCAGCATAGATCCGGACAGAAAAGGTGAAGCTTTCTTT
clone_size: NA; d_call: NA; j_call: TRBJ1-1; v_call: TRBV5-1; cdr3_aa: CASSNQVENTEAFF; cdr3_nt: TGCGCCAGCAGTAACCAGGTGGAGAACACTGAAGCTTTCTTT
clone_size: NA; d_call: TRBD2; j_call: TRBJ2-3; v_call: TRBV7-2; cdr3_aa: CASSLGRARGTDTQYF; cdr3_nt: TGTGCCAGCAGCCTGGGGAGGGCCAGGGGCACAGATACGCAGTATTTT
clone_size: NA; d_call: NA; j_call: TRBJ1-1; v_call: TRBV7-9; cdr3_aa: CASSPNTGALAEAFF; cdr3_nt: TGTGCCAGCAGCCCAAACACCGGGGCATTAGCTGAAGCTTTCTTT
clone_size: many; d_call: NA; j_call: TRBJ1-1; v_call: TRBV10-3; cdr3_aa: CAISETQERIEAFF; cdr3_nt: TGTGCCATCAGTGAGACACAAGAGAGAATTGAAGCTTTCTTT
clone_size: few; d_call: NA; j_call: TRBJ2-2; v_call: TRBV29-1; cdr3_aa: CSAAPRDNTGELFF; cdr3_nt: TGCAGCGCTGCCCCAAGAGACAACACCGGGGAGCTGTTTTTT
clone_size: NA; d_call: NA; j_call: TRBJ2-3; v_call: TRBV24-1; cdr3_aa: CATSARVAPTDTQYF; cdr3_nt: TGTGCCACCAGTGCCCGGGTAGCGCCCACAGATACGCAGTATTTT
clone_size: NA; d_call: NA; j_call: TRBJ2-7; v_call: TRBV5-5; cdr3_aa: CASSLEWGSKEQYF; cdr3_nt: TGTGCCAGCAGCTTGGAATGGGGGAGTAAAGAGCAGTACTTC